The TCR beta chain under discussion was sequenced for a study of identical twins. Findings of the study overall: Twins shared beta out-of-frame sequences in excess, but this excess was weaker. Memory repertoires showed no such pattern, whereas abundant cord blood beta clonotypes carried fewer insertions.

V lost 1 base, J lost 5 bases, and 13 bases stayed unmatched. Germline loops: CDR1 LGHDT, CDR2 YNNKEL (reference sequence). This CDR3 has 17 residues. Unique molecular identifiers were present on cDNA, and template switching added a universal primer site. Each CDR3 protein is one row after TCRdb ran MiXCR on the 5' RACE reads. This sample has about 810,000 distinct CDR3 sequences, with roughly 12% found just once. Healthy Caucasians provided all donations. There are a few counts of this clonotype. The antigen is not known. The same sample was also studied in work on yellow fever vaccine responses in identical twins.

The chain uses TRBV3-1 and TRBJ2-5; 7 bases fit TRBD2. The sequenced sample was PBMCs. The TCR comes from a woman under 30 in good health. The CDR3 loop reads CASSQGGGAPAGETQYF. The CDR3 DNA reads TGTGCCAGCAGCCAAGGGGGGGGAGCGCCGGCAGGGGAGACCCAGTACTTC.